These T cell receptor beta chains were read from a single sample in a study of graft-versus-host responses after intestinal transplantation. Sequenced by immunoSEQ multiplex PCR; TCRdb stores in-frame clones only, minus some. The sample consists of around 6,700 clones, 22% of them appearing once. The specimen was alloreactive CD4+ T cells from a mixed lymphocyte reaction culture, collected before transplantation. Receptor source: a human patient who was an organ donor for intestinal transplantation. Each CDR3 is given with its conserved first and last residue. Clone size is not always given. Where it is, it says once, few, many or a class for expanded clones.

size: NA
V: TRBV7-9
CDR3: CASSPWTGSLSGANVLTF

size: few
V: TRBV7-2
CDR3: CASSLKDTGNTIYF

size: NA
V: TRBV29-1
CDR3: CSVALRGTNEKLFF

size: NA
V: TRBV27
CDR3: CASSLQGSYTEAFF

size: NA
V: TRBV7-3
CDR3: CASSLNGLAGNTQYF

size: few
V: TRBV11-1
CDR3: CASSALTGTTRTGELFF

size: NA
V: TRBV7-9
CDR3: CASSFRRGRGNTEAFF

size: NA
V: TRBV5-1
CDR3: CASGLAGGKQETQYF

size: few
V: TRBV11-2
CDR3: CASSLMASTDTQYF

size: NA
V: TRBV7-2
CDR3: CASSREAGNYNEQFF

size: few
V: TRBV5-6
CDR3: CASSPGLRTGELFF

size: NA
V: TRBV6-6
CDR3: CAISRMRGGDTEAFF

size: NA
V: TRBV11-1
CDR3: CASSPSSNYGYTF

size: medium-sized
V: TRBV18
CDR3: CASSPNRAGANVLTF

size: medium-sized
V: TRBV7-9
CDR3: CASSPGGEQYF

size: large
V: TRBV6-1
CDR3: CASRAGGKVDTQYF

size: few
V: TRBV7-2
CDR3: CASSFVGQNNQPQHF

size: NA
V: TRBV27
CDR3: CASSRDRWRDEQYF

size: medium-sized
V: TRBV19
CDR3: CASSETSGGVSYNEQFF

size: NA
V: TRBV6-5
CDR3: CASIGYGLNQPQHF

size: medium-sized
V: TRBV18
CDR3: CASSPLTIGGELFF

size: NA
V: TRBV6-8
CDR3: CASRAGGKVDTQYF

size: NA
V: TRBV7-2
CDR3: CASSFRGVEGSPLHF

size: once
V: TRBV9
CDR3: CASSPGTSGGEVEQYF

size: NA
V: TRBV4-1
CDR3: CASSQVLAGGGEQYF

size: NA
V: TRBV7-9
CDR3: CASSLAYTSGGPSNEQFF

size: NA
V: TRBV7-2
CDR3: CARSGTSGGVVKNIQYF

size: few
V: TRBV7-4
CDR3: CASSPGPEANYGYTF

size: NA
V: TRBV5-1
CDR3: CASSPRTGYGNTIYF